The 25 T cell receptor beta chains reported below all come from one sample, sequenced in a study of blood T cells in healthy people across ages (dated by TCRdb to between 2015 and 2017). Libraries were constructed by 5' RACE. Sequenced using an Illumina HiSeq 2500. The second PCR ran for about 7 to 11 cycles and used a J-beta primer mix along with a sample-barcoded 5' primer. TCRdb passed the public sequencing reads through fastp at Q25 and MiXCR, retaining productive beta sequences. Entries are consolidated by CDR3 protein sequence, retaining the most common genes and DNA. Here the sample has 1.5 million to 2 million distinct CDR3 sequences; roughly 27% occur a single time. Of the sample, roughly 8% falls within the top ten clones. The sequenced sample was blood. The receptor source for this set is a woman aged 25 to 45 in good health.

The gene calls are TRBV27 and TRBJ2-7; 10 bases align to TRBD1. CDR3 length: 13 residues. V gave up 8 bases and J gave up 1 base; unmatched junction bases: 2. Germline loops: CDR1 MNHEY, CDR2 SMNVEV (reference sequence). The CDR3 nucleotides read TGTGCCAGCGGGGGACAGGGGTCCTACGAGCAGTACTTC. This gives the protein CASGGQGSYEQYF.

This clonotype was picked up a small number of times. V is TRBV27 and J is TRBJ1-2; D is ambiguous. The CDR3 loop spans 12 amino acids. Germline lookup yields CDR1 MNHEY and CDR2 SMNVEV (reference sequence). Trimming left V 6 bases short and J 8 bases short, with 13 bases between. The CDR3 loop is CASRTRAWGYTF. CDR3 nucleotide sequence: TGTGCCAGCAGGACCCGGGCGTGGGGCTACACCTTC.

The CDR3: CSAVDRNIGYTF. The CDR3 nucleotides read TGCAGTGCCGTTGACAGGAATATTGGCTACACCTTC. The rearrangement uses TRBV20-1 and TRBJ1-2, with D perhaps matching TRBD1 (6 bases). The V and J ends lost 6 bases and 7 bases respectively, with 15 bases between them. CDR3 length: 12 residues. The germline V gene encodes CDR1 DFQATT and CDR2 SNEGSKA (reference sequence).

This clonotype was seen just once. This is likely a read error, given that the CDR3 carries no conserved phenylalanine or tryptophan at its end. The CDR3: CANSFNRNEQFC. CDR3 bases: TGTGCCAACAGTTTCAATAGGAATGAGCAGTTCTGC. The rearrangement uses TRBV27 and TRBJ2-1; unclear D gene. Germline V CDR1 and CDR2: MNHEY, SMNVEV (reference sequence). The CDR3 has 12 residues.

This clonotype was counted between two and nine times. V is TRBV3-1 and J is TRBJ2-7, with D possibly TRBD1 on 7 matching bases. This CDR3 has 14 residues. The germline V gene encodes CDR1 LGHDT and CDR2 YNNKEL (reference sequence). V was pared by 4 bases and J by 7 bases, with 17 bases between. CDR3 coding DNA: TGTGCCAGCAGCCTACCCAGGGGGGCAACGGAGCAGTACTTC. This translates into CASSLPRGATEQYF.

The chain recombines TRBV12-3 or TRBV12-4 with TRBJ1-2; D unclear. V was cut by 7 bases and J by 4 bases, with 13 bases left in between. The CDR3 has 13 residues. CDR3 in amino acids: CASTSVGSYGYTF. CDR3 DNA sequence: TGTGCCAGCACGTCGGTGGGCAGCTATGGCTACACCTTC.

This clonotype occurred once. The J gene is TRBJ2-2, the V gene TRBV4-1; 10 bases map to TRBD1. The germline CDR1 and CDR2 sequences are MGHRA and YSYEKL. The CDR3 consists of 17 residues. The trim removed 2 bases at V and 7 bases at J, leaving 10 bases unmatched. CDR3: CASSQPRDRGFGGELFF. CDR3 in DNA: TGCGCCAGCAGCCAACCGCGGGACAGGGGATTTGGCGGGGAGCTGTTTTTT.

This clonotype was detected many times. The junction and the germline gene differ at one end; a read error may be behind it. The V call is TRBV20-1, the J call TRBJ2-7; tentative D call: TRBD2 (5 bases). CDR3 length: 12 residues. CDR1 and CDR2 (germline): DFQATT, SNEGSKA (reference sequence). CDR3 sequence (DNA): TGCAGTACTAGAGCATATGCTGGACAGCAGTACTTC. Its protein product is CSTRAYAGQQYF.

The CDR3 region has the DNA TGTGCCAGCAGCTCGGGAGGGGGCGGTTCGAGGGGGCATGGCTACACCTTC. Translated, it gives CASSSGGGGSRGHGYTF. The chain carries TRBV7-2 and TRBJ1-2; 7 bases align to TRBD1. Germline V gene lookup returns CDR1 SGHTA and CDR2 FQGNSA. The CDR3 sequence is 17 residues long. The J segment lost 6 bases and the V segment lost 4 bases, leaving 17 bases of the junction unmatched. The variable domain in full, with the rest retrieved from reference TRBV7-2 and TRBJ1-2, is GAGVSQSPSNKVTEKGKDVELRCDPISGHTALYWYRQSLGQGLEFLIYFQGNSAPDKSGLPSDRFSAERTGGSVSTLTIQRTQQEDSAVYLCASSSGGGGSRGHGYTFGSGTRLTVV.

CDR3 loop: CASSQDVNGRFGNEQFF. The CDR3 DNA follows: TGCGCCAGCAGCCAAGATGTCAACGGGAGGTTTGGGAATGAGCAGTTCTTC. The rearrangement uses TRBV4-3 and TRBJ2-1, with 7 positions matching TRBD2. Germline assignment: CDR1 LGHNA and CDR2 YSLEER. This CDR3 is built from 17 residues. Trimming cost V 0 bases and J 7 bases; bases outside gene matches: 12.

This rearrangement joins TRBV5-1 to TRBJ2-5; D might be TRBD1 or TRBD2, each matching 5 bases. Germline V gene data show CDR1 as SGHRS and CDR2 as YFSETQ. The CDR3 is 14 residues long. Trimming cost V 5 bases and J 11 bases, with 22 bases left between them. This CDR3 reads CASRQPPGRGEQYF. Written as DNA, the CDR3 is TGCGCCAGCAGGCAACCCCCGGGACGGGGAGAGCAGTACTTC. The variable domain in full, with the rest retrieved from reference TRBV5-1 and TRBJ2-5, is KAGVTQTPRYLIKTRGQQVTLSCSPISGHRSVSWYQQTPGQGLQFLFEYFSETQRNKGNFPGRFSGRQFSNSRSEMNVSTLELGDSALYLCASRQPPGRGEQYFGPGTRLLVL.

This clonotype was observed a handful of times. The chain links TRBV7-9 to TRBJ2-1, with no clear D. The germline V gene has CDR1 SEHNR and CDR2 FQNEAQ (reference sequence). This CDR3 contains 11 residues. The germline V and J ends were trimmed by 2 bases and 8 bases, with 4 bases remaining between them. As DNA, the CDR3 is TGTGCCAGCAGCTTAAAACATGAGCAGTTCTTC. It translates to CASSLKHEQFF.

The J gene is TRBJ1-4, the V gene TRBV6-2 or TRBV6-3; weak D call: TRBD1 (5 bases). Trimming left V 6 bases short and J 15 bases short, with 23 bases between. Per germline, CDR1 MNHEY and CDR2 SVGEGT. The length of the CDR3 is 14 residues. The CDR3 DNA sequence: TGTGCCAGCAGCCCTACAAGGGGCAGAAAAACGGTGTTTTTT. Translation gives CASSPTRGRKTVFF.

V usage is TRBV12-3 or TRBV12-4 and J usage is TRBJ2-3, with 10 bases identical to TRBD2. CDR3 length equals 15 residues. The trim removed 6 bases at V and 4 bases at J, leaving 7 bases unmatched. CDR3 amino acids: CASRPGTSVADTQYF. In DNA, the CDR3 is TGTGCCAGCAGACCCGGGACTAGCGTTGCAGATACGCAGTATTTT.

With respect to this clonotype: An end of the junction does not agree with germline; a read error may underlie this. The rearrangement joins TRBV4-3 to TRBJ1-4; D unresolved. This CDR3 is 14 amino acids long. Looked up from germline, CDR1 is LGHNA and CDR2 is YSLEER. In nucleotides, the CDR3 is TGCGCCAGCAGCCAAGGACTTATGAATGAAGAACTGTTTTTT. Translation gives CASSQGLMNEELFF.

About this clonotype itself: A read error may account for a junction end that differs from germline. CDR3 in DNA: TGTGCCGGCAGCCTGGGCCATCTCCAGAATTCACCCCTCCACTTT. It codes for CAGSLGHLQNSPLHF. J is TRBJ1-6 and V is TRBV12-3 or TRBV12-4, with unresolved D. This CDR3 region has 15 residues.

This clonotype appeared once. The chain has TRBV5-1 and TRBJ2-3; D is ambiguous. The V gene lost 3 bases and the J gene lost 11 bases, with 16 bases spanning the gap. Germline CDR1 and CDR2: SGHRS and YFSETQ. CDR3 length: 13 residues. The CDR3 DNA reads TGCGCCAGCAGCTACGGAAACGATCGTGGGCAGTATTTT. Its protein product is CASSYGNDRGQYF.

This clonotype was picked up many times. The chain employs TRBV7-9 and TRBJ2-7; D perhaps matches TRBD2 (6 bases). There are 12 residues in the CDR3. Trimming removed 5 bases from V and 5 bases from J, with 10 bases in between. CDR1 and CDR2 from the germline V gene are SEHNR and FQNEAQ (reference sequence). CDR3 nucleotides: TGTGCCAGCAGCGTCTCGGGGGACGAGCAGTACTTC. It specifies CASSVSGDEQYF.

This clonotype has more than one count but fewer than ten. The genes are TRBV28 and TRBJ2-7, with 8 nucleotides matching TRBD1. The CDR3 runs to 14 residues. Germline assignment: CDR1 MDHEN and CDR2 SYDVKM. With V trimmed by 5 bases and J by 5 bases, 8 bases remained unmatched. The chain's CDR3 is CASSLPTGGHEQYF. The CDR3 DNA is TGTGCCAGCAGTCTTCCTACAGGGGGTCACGAGCAGTACTTC.

This clonotype was recorded a few times. The chain joins TRBV7-7 to TRBJ2-7, with 10 bases identical to TRBD2. Trimming cost V 4 bases and J 1 base; bases outside gene matches: 10. The length of the CDR3 is 17 residues. Germline V CDR1 and CDR2: SSHAT, FNYEAQ (reference sequence). The DNA for the CDR3 is TGTGCCAGCAGCTCCGGGAGCGGGAGGGCCGAGTCCTACGAGCAGTACTTC. Translating gives CASSSGSGRAESYEQYF.

V is TRBV29-1 and J is TRBJ1-1, with D tentatively TRBD1 (6 bases). The CDR3 runs 14 residues. CDR1 and CDR2 from the germline V gene are SQVTM and ANQGSEA. V gave up 4 bases and J gave up 2 bases, with 14 bases separating them. Here the CDR3 reads CSVVGNRVNTEAFF. The CDR3 DNA sequence: TGCAGCGTTGTGGGGAACAGGGTAAACACTGAAGCTTTCTTT.

V gene TRBV5-1 combines with J gene TRBJ2-7; D gene uncertain. The length of the CDR3 is 13 residues. Per the germline V gene, CDR1 is SGHRS and CDR2 is YFSETQ. Between the trimmed V and J ends, which lost 4 bases and 1 base, there was a span of 9 bases. The CDR3 DNA reads as TGCGCCAGCAGCCCACGGTGGTCCTACGAGCAGTACTTC. Its translation is CASSPRWSYEQYF.

This clonotype has just a few counts. This rearrangement joins TRBV3-1 to TRBJ2-1, with D tentatively TRBD1 (6 bases). Between the trimmed V and J ends, which lost 0 bases and 2 bases, there was a span of 11 bases. Germline V gives CDR1 LGHDT, CDR2 YNNKEL (reference sequence). CDR3 size: 16 residues. The CDR3 bases are TGTGCCAGCAGCCAAGATCGGCAGGGGCCCTACAATGAGCAGTTCTTC. Its protein is CASSQDRQGPYNEQFF.

Only a few counts were recorded for this clonotype. The chain uses TRBV7-9 and TRBJ2-7; D is ambiguous. Between the trimmed V and J ends, which lost 3 bases and 4 bases, there was a span of 16 bases. The CDR3 contains 15 residues. CDR1 and CDR2 (germline): SEHNR, FQNEAQ (reference sequence). The CDR3 DNA sequence: TGTGCCAGCAGCTTCTCGGTTAAGCCTGGGTACGAGCAGTACTTC. Its translation: CASSFSVKPGYEQYF.

This clonotype was recorded a few times. The CDR3 protein is CASSLASQAWGTDTQYF. DNA for the CDR3: TGTGCCAGCAGCTTAGCGAGTCAGGCGTGGGGCACAGATACGCAGTATTTT. This chain connects TRBV7-9 to TRBJ2-3; D gene ambiguous. The germline CDR1 and CDR2 sequences are SEHNR and FQNEAQ (reference sequence). V lost 0 bases and J 1 base, leaving 14 bases between the germline ends. This CDR3 contains 17 residues.